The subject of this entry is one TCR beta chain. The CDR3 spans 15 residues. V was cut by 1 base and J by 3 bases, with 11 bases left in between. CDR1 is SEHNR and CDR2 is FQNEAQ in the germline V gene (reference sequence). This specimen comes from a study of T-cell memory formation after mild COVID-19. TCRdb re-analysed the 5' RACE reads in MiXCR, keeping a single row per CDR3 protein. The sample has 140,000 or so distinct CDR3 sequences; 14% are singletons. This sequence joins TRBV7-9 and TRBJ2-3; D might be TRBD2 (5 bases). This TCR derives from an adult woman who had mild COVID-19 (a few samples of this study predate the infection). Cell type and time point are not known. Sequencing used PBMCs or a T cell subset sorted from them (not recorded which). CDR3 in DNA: TGTGCCAGCAGCTTAGGTGCGGGCGCGACAGATACGCAGTATTTT. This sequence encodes CASSLGAGATDTQYF.